This T cell receptor (beta chain) was profiled in a study of cytomegalovirus exposure and HLA in healthy donors (dated by TCRdb to 2016 to 2017). A note on the overall study: An earlier analysis of 587 of the donors reported about 280 Gb of sequence data and around 110 million unique TCR beta sequences obtained from about 179 million T cells. Around 320 gigabases of sequencing data and approximately 85 million unique TCR sequences were included in an early release covering about 700 HLA-typed donors. Among the roughly 370 genotyped donors, around 81% belonged to the genetic ancestry cluster associated with self-reported Caucasian donors. The study aimed to test whether signatures of past pathogen exposure could be identified by cataloging public T cell receptors. The study profiled the T cell repertoires of approximately 700 subjects by immunosequencing and related them to cytomegalovirus serostatus. A separate validation cohort of 100 to 150 different subjects was used in addition to the roughly 670-subject first cohort. To predict cytomegalovirus infection status, the study brought together high-throughput TCR immunosequencing, statistical association of individual TCRs with disease status, and machine learning. To study patterns of TCR occurrence, a later analysis re-analyzed previously published TCR beta repertoires from more than 550 donors and added high-resolution HLA genotyping. The later analysis used no new phenotypic data to find candidate immune exposures, relying instead on TCR beta sequences and their occurrence across donors. An earlier analysis of 587 of the donors used high-throughput TCR beta sequencing to judge whether each TCR beta V gene segment behaved as functional or pseudogenic. Donor age, sex, ethnicity and CMV serostatus were compiled together with the repertoire data. Genome-wide SNP genotypes for about three fifths of the roughly 670 donors were used in a later genetic analysis, which treated that subset as a discovery cohort. Every repertoire in the discovery cohort had been generated on one and the same sequencing platform. HLA typing covered class I and class II loci at four-digit resolution. Typing coverage differed by locus: A, B, C, DRB1 and DQB1 were typed in roughly 629-630 donors, DQA1 in roughly 510, DPA1 in roughly 590, and DPB1 in roughly 450. Because of strong linkage in the cohort, roughly five DR-DQ haplotypes were treated as single units for association and clustering. Among about 410 genotyped donors of the cohort, an average of about 220,000 unique TCR beta nucleotide sequences was sequenced per donor, of which about 18% were non-productive.

The cohort consisted of 666 healthy bone marrow donors. At the time of sampling, every cohort member was nominally healthy, though immune exposures that went unrecorded were likely present. The donor tested CMV seropositive and was one of the 289 seropositive cohort members. Each donor provided a peripheral blood sample, and peripheral blood mononuclear cells were used for TCR beta sequencing. Genomic DNA extraction from the blood cell samples was performed with the Qiagen DNeasy Blood Extraction Kit. Note on this clone: No cognate antigen has been identified for it. Nothing much larger sits one base from this clone, and base qualities are not available.

For this chain, trimming is 0 bases at the V end and 4 bases at the J end, and the number of junction bases without a gene match is 5. The germline V gene gives CDR1 as SGDLS and CDR2 as YYNGEE. From cysteine to phenylalanine, the CDR3 is 15 amino acids long. Only CDR3 DNA remains: 45 bases, in frame from the first base. General study outcomes and caveats: CMV serostatus was the only immune exposure information available for the cohort. A total of fewer than 200 TCR beta chains were listed by the study as associated with cytomegalovirus. According to the authors, the approach could potentially be generalized to other disease states and immunological phenotypes. Presence/absence analyses assumed roughly uniform sequencing depth across donors, an assumption that may not hold. Assigning TCR associations to individual alleles was difficult when HLA alleles, especially DR and DQ, strongly co-occurred. In vitro tests confirmed that three of the cytomegalovirus-associated TCR beta chains recognize cytomegalovirus antigens. A cluster of highly shared sequence variants was judged likely to represent a technical artifact of the sequencing pipeline. According to a later genetic analysis, donors in an Asian-associated ancestry cluster had fewer N-insertions in productive TCRs than the approximately 670-donor mean. A later genetic analysis associated a missense DCLRE1C variant with V-gene and J-gene trimming of TCR beta chains, and an independent cohort replicated the association. In a later analysis, most CMV-associated TCR beta chains were found to appear HLA-restricted, with HLA associations seemingly driven largely by CMV exposure. A further reported finding was that TCR beta sequences accurately predicted the HLA-A and HLA-B alleles for most subjects in the first cohort. The earlier analysis of about 600 of the donors excluded fewer than 20 rarely observed V segments, including chromosome 9 orphons, because counts were too low. According to a later analysis, TCR association rates differed among HLA loci, with DRB1 alleles showing the most associated TCRs and HLA-C alleles showing the fewest. In an earlier analysis of more than 500 of the donors, most TCR beta V segments appeared in productive rearrangements about 87% or about 30% of the time, broadly matching IMGT annotations. The classifier was reported to diagnose cytomegalovirus status with high specificity and sensitivity in both the original cohort and the validation cohort. While some public TCRs were present in many individuals, most TCR sequences turned up only very rarely across donors. Linkage disequilibrium might explain the correlated functional status among segregating V segments, but an unknown experimental factor could not be ruled out. Only TCR beta chains were sequenced in this cohort, and the absence of alpha or paired-chain data limited detectable features. A later analysis associated about 17,000 TCR beta sequences with specific HLA alleles at a false discovery rate of 0.05. Because some donors lacked HLA typing at each locus, the association tests relied only on the typed subset. Some IMGT-functional V segments, including TRBV6-2 and TRBV6-3, could not be told apart with the 87-base-pair reads, so those segments were excluded. In a later analysis, HLA-associated TCR beta chains showed more clonal expansion and lower generation probabilities than non-associated chains that were equally common. In a later analysis, several top co-occurrence clusters were reported to appear linked to parvovirus B19, influenza, CMV and Epstein-Barr virus.

Libraries came from the immunoSEQ multiplex PCR assay. The multiplex PCR relied on a mix of 60 forward primers for TCR Vbeta segments and 13 reverse primers for TCR Jbeta segments. The CDR3 region of rearranged TCR beta genes was amplified from genomic DNA by a multiplex PCR assay. The amplified TCR beta libraries were sequenced on the Illumina HiSeq System as 87-base-pair reads. On the authors' methods: A later analysis counted 65 million to 90 million unique TCR beta chains across the 690 or so repertoires, and some 11 million of these chains were shared by at least two donors. Raw reads were error-corrected and collapsed into unique sequences by a nearest-neighbor algorithm in which closely related sequences were merged to remove PCR and sequencing errors. CDR3 sequences were aligned to IMGT reference sequences to assign V, D and J gene segments. Each retained sequence needed at least a six-nucleotide match to both a V gene segment and a J gene segment. Rearrangements were classified as productive when the CDR3 lacked stop codons and remained in frame with V and J, and all other rearrangements were classified as non-productive. CDR3 was defined by IMGT convention, running from the second conserved V-encoded cysteine to the conserved J-encoded phenylalanine. Sequences without an unambiguous match to a single V gene segment were excluded from the earlier analysis of about 630 of the donors. An earlier analysis of a few hundred of the donors called V segments functional above 56.7% productive rearrangements and segregating when the between-donor standard deviation exceeded 5%. A statistical classification framework was built to diagnose cytomegalovirus status from the catalog of TCR beta chain sequences. A later analysis assigned V and J genes by comparing TCR nucleotide sequences with IMGT/GENE-DB human TR gene sequences. Using the TCRdist pipeline, a later analysis assigned CDR3 sequences along with most-parsimonious VDJ recombination scenarios. In a later analysis, each TCR beta chain was defined by its CDR3 amino acid sequence together with its V-gene family, and reads without a unique V-gene family were excluded. To address suspected cross-contamination and a sequencing artifact, a later analysis removed roughly 580 highly shared, low-generation-probability nucleotide sequences. In a later analysis, a clonal expansion index was calculated for each public chain from normalized within-repertoire ranks of inferred template counts. In a later analysis, generation probabilities were computed with a VDJ recombination model fitted to out-of-frame rearrangements, and the resulting probabilities were checked against IGoR. In a later analysis, hypergeometric tests were used to score TCR-TCR, TCR-HLA and TCR-CMV co-occurrence, with a repertoire-size bias correction applied to TCR pairs. To estimate false discovery rates, a later analysis permuted the HLA or CMV assignments 20 times. A later analysis grouped co-occurring TCRs with DBSCAN, adding TCRdist sequence similarity when clustering within HLA-allele-positive subsets. Repertoires with fewer than 30,000 or more than 120,000 public chains, plus five repertoires with anomalous nucleotide sharing, were excluded from co-occurrence clustering. The clones in this table, taken by TCRdb from immuneACCESS, are in-frame only. Not every clone is retained; where verified, under half of the shortfall comes from an unresolved V gene, and the cause of the rest is unknown. V and J calls and clone size are given by that table; D and trimming were obtained from the DNA. The sample contains 90,000 to 150,000 clones, less than 65% of them found a single time. Of the sample, 10% falls within the top ten clones.

The chain joins TRBV9 to TRBJ1-2, with TRBD1 identical over 8 junction bases. This receptor was identified in a man aged 40-50 years in good health and CMV-seropositive. The material sequenced was PBMCs. The encoded CDR3 is CASSVEDRESYGYTF. In nucleotides, the sequence is TGTGCCAGCAGCGTAGAGGACAGGGAGAGCTATGGCTACACCTTC.